A selection of T cell receptor beta chains follows, all from one sample in a study of cytomegalovirus exposure and HLA in healthy donors. Profiled with immunoSEQ multiplex PCR; TCRdb holds only in-frame clones, not every one. The repertoire holds some 180,000 clones, with 76% as singletons. The sample consisted of PBMCs. Receptors originate from a man aged 18-30 years in good health and CMV-seronegative. The CDR3 runs from the conserved cysteine through the conserved F or W. A D gene is named only where the DNA matches it firmly. The size field is filled for only some rows; it gives once, few, many or a size class.

cdr3_aa	cdr3_nt	clone_size	d_call	v_call	j_call
CASSVLAGGDGELFF	TGTGCCAGCAGCGTCTTAGCGGGAGGGGACGGGGAGCTGTTTTTT	NA	TRBD2	TRBV9	TRBJ2-2
CASTLDRGRSYEQYF	TGTGCCAGCACCCTAGACAGGGGTCGCTCCTACGAGCAGTACTTC	few	TRBD1	TRBV2	TRBJ2-7
CASSLRTGVTSSYEQYF	TGTGCCAGCAGTCTTCGGACAGGGGTCACTTCCTCCTACGAGCAGTACTTC	NA	TRBD1	TRBV27	TRBJ2-7
CASSLRSSGRAPYNEQFF	TGTGCCAGCAGTTTACGTTCTAGCGGGAGGGCTCCCTACAATGAGCAGTTCTTC	NA	TRBD2	TRBV27	TRBJ2-1
CASSSQGVNYGYTF	TGTGCCAGCAGTTCCCAGGGTGTAAACTATGGCTACACCTTC	NA	NA	TRBV28	TRBJ1-2
CASSAGQWTGRVAGNTIYF	TGTGCCAGCAGCGCCGGACAGTGGACAGGGCGAGTGGCTGGAAACACCATATATTTT	NA	TRBD1	TRBV9	TRBJ1-3
CASSSPGGATNEKLFF	TGTGCCAGCAGCAGCCCGGGGGGCGCAACTAATGAAAAACTGTTTTTT	NA	NA	TRBV19	TRBJ1-4
CASSLDWSSGNTIYF	TGCGCCAGCAGCTTGGACTGGAGCTCTGGAAACACCATATATTTT	few	NA	TRBV5-1	TRBJ1-3
CASSVRGGEVETQYF	TGTGCCAGCAGCGTACGGGGGGGCGAGGTGGAGACCCAGTACTTC	NA	TRBD2	TRBV9	TRBJ2-5
CASRPDRGYPSGANVLTF	TGTGCCAGCAGACCTGACAGGGGGTACCCCTCTGGGGCCAACGTCCTGACTTTC	NA	TRBD1	TRBV2	TRBJ2-6
CASGGREGGYTF	TGTGCCAGCGGCGGCAGGGAGGGTGGCTACACCTTC	NA	NA	TRBV7-3	TRBJ1-2
CAWSTTQNPTGDEQYF	TGTGCCTGGAGTACTACCCAAAACCCGACAGGGGACGAGCAGTACTTC	NA	TRBD1	TRBV30	TRBJ2-7
CASRIGAGGTDTQYF	TGTGCCAGTAGGATTGGAGCGGGAGGCACAGATACGCAGTATTTT	once	TRBD2	TRBV19	TRBJ2-3
CASSRTGFNEQFF	TGTGCCAGTAGTAGGACAGGGTTCAATGAGCAGTTCTTC	NA	TRBD1	TRBV19	TRBJ2-1
CASSLAGPDTQYF	TGTGCCAGCAGCTTAGCGGGGCCGGATACGCAGTATTTT	NA	NA	TRBV7-6	TRBJ2-3
CASSFAGAFDSYNSPLHF	TGTGCCAGCAGTTTCGCAGGGGCCTTCGACTCCTATAATTCACCCCTCCACTTT	NA	NA	TRBV28	TRBJ1-6
CASGLGTGASNEQFF	TGTGCTAGTGGTTTAGGGACAGGGGCCTCCAATGAGCAGTTCTTC	NA	TRBD1	TRBV12-5	TRBJ2-1
CASRSTGTASSGANVLTF	TGTGCCAGCAGGTCGACCGGGACAGCAAGCTCTGGGGCCAACGTCCTGACTTTC	NA	TRBD1	TRBV28	TRBJ2-6
CASSIDRGAGYTF	TGTGCCAGTAGTATAGACCGGGGGGCTGGCTACACCTTC	few	NA	TRBV19	TRBJ1-2
CASSPGGGPNEQFF	TGTGCCAGTAGTCCGGGGGGGGGTCCCAATGAGCAGTTCTTC	few	TRBD2	TRBV19	TRBJ2-1
CSVRTGLSYEQYF	TGCAGCGTTCGAACAGGGCTCTCCTACGAGCAGTACTTC	NA	NA	TRBV29-1	TRBJ2-7
CASSVDPSGNTIYF	TGTGCCAGCAGCGTAGACCCTAGCGGAAACACCATATATTTT	NA	NA	TRBV9	TRBJ1-3
CASSRSGINTGELFF	TGTGCCAGTAGTCGGAGCGGGATAAACACCGGGGAGCTGTTTTTT	few	TRBD2	TRBV19	TRBJ2-2